This TCR beta chain was sequenced in a study of T cells in Graves' hyperthyroidism and ophthalmopathy. Whole-study results and caveats: The majority of expanded thyroid clonotypes above 0.001 also appeared in blood. A model of 13 V-J features distinguished ophthalmopathy from stable hyperthyroidism. For ophthalmopathy, model prediction preceded onset by a median roughly 6.5 months.

There were TCR beta CDR3 regions amplified from RNA transcripts. A set of HTBI primers served as the primers for a first-round RT-PCR of the TCR CDR3. TCRdb ran MiXCR on the multiplex PCR reads and lists one entry per CDR3 protein. Of fewer than 650,000 distinct CDR3 sequences listed, approximately 49% were seen once; the top ten hold around 47%. CDR3 length: 14 amino acids. CDR1 is SEHNR, CDR2 FQNEAQ, per germline (reference sequence). V shed 5 bases and J 2 bases; nucleotides not matched to a gene: 3. Patients having uncontrolled infection, another autoimmune disease, pregnancy or lactation were not included. This clonotype was detected once. The antigen is unknown.

V gene TRBV7-9 combines with J gene TRBJ1-3; 7 bases fit TRBD1. Sequencing was performed on peripheral blood or thyroid tissue (not recorded which). The clonotype originates from an adult woman with Graves' disease, either hyperthyroidism or ophthalmopathy (not recorded which). The CDR3 here is CASSPGGPGNTIYF. CDR3 DNA: TGTGCCAGCAGCCCAGGGGGGCCTGGAAACACCATATATTTT.